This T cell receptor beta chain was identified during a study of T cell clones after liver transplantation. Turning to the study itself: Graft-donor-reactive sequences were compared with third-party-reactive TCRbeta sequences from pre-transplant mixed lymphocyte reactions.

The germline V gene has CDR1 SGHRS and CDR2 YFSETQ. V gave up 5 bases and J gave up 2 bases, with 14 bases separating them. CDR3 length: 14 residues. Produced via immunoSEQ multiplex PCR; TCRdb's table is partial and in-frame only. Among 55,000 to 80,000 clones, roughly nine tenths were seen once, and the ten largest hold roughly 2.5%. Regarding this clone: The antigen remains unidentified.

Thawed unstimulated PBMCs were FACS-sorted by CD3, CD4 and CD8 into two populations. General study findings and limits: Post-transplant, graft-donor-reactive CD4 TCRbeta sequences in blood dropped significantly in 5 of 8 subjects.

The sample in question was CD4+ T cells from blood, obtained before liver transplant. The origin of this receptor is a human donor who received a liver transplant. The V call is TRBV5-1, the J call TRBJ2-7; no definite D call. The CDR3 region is CASSRSDGPYEQYF. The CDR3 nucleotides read TGCGCCAGCAGTAGATCGGACGGCCCCTACGAGCAGTACTTC.